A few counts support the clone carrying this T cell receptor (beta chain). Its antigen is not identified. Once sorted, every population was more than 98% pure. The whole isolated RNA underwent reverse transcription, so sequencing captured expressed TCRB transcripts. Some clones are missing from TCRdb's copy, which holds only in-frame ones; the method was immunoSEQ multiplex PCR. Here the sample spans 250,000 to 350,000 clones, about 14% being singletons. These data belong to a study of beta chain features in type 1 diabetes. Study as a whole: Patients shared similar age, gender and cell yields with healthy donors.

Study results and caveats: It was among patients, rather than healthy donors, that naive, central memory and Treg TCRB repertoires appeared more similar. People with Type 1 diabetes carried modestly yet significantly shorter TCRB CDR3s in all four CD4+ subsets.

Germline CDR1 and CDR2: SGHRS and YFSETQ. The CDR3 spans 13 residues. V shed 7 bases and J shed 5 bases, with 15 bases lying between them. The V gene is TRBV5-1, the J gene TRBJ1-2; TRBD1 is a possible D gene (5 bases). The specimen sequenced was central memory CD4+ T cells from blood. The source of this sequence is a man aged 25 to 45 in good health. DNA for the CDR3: TGCGCCAGCGGCACCCGGGGCGGGTATGGCTACACCTTC. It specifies CASGTRGGYGYTF. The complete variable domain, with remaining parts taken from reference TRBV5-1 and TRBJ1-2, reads KAGVTQTPRYLIKTRGQQVTLSCSPISGHRSVSWYQQTPGQGLQFLFEYFSETQRNKGNFPGRFSGRQFSNSRSEMNVSTLELGDSALYLCASGTRGGYGYTFGSGTRLTVV.